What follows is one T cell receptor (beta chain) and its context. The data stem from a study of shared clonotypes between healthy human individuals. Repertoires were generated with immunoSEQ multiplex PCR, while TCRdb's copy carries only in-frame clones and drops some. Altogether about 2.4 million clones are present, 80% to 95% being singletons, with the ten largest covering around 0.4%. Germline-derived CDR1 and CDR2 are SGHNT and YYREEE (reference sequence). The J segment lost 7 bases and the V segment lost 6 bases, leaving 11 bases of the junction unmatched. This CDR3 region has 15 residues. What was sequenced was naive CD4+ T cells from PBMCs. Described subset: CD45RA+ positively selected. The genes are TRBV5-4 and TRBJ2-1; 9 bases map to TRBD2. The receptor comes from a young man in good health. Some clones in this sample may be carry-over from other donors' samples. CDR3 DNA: TGTGCCAGCACCCATTCCGGGACTAGCATAAATGAGCAGTTCTTC. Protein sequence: CASTHSGTSINEQFF.